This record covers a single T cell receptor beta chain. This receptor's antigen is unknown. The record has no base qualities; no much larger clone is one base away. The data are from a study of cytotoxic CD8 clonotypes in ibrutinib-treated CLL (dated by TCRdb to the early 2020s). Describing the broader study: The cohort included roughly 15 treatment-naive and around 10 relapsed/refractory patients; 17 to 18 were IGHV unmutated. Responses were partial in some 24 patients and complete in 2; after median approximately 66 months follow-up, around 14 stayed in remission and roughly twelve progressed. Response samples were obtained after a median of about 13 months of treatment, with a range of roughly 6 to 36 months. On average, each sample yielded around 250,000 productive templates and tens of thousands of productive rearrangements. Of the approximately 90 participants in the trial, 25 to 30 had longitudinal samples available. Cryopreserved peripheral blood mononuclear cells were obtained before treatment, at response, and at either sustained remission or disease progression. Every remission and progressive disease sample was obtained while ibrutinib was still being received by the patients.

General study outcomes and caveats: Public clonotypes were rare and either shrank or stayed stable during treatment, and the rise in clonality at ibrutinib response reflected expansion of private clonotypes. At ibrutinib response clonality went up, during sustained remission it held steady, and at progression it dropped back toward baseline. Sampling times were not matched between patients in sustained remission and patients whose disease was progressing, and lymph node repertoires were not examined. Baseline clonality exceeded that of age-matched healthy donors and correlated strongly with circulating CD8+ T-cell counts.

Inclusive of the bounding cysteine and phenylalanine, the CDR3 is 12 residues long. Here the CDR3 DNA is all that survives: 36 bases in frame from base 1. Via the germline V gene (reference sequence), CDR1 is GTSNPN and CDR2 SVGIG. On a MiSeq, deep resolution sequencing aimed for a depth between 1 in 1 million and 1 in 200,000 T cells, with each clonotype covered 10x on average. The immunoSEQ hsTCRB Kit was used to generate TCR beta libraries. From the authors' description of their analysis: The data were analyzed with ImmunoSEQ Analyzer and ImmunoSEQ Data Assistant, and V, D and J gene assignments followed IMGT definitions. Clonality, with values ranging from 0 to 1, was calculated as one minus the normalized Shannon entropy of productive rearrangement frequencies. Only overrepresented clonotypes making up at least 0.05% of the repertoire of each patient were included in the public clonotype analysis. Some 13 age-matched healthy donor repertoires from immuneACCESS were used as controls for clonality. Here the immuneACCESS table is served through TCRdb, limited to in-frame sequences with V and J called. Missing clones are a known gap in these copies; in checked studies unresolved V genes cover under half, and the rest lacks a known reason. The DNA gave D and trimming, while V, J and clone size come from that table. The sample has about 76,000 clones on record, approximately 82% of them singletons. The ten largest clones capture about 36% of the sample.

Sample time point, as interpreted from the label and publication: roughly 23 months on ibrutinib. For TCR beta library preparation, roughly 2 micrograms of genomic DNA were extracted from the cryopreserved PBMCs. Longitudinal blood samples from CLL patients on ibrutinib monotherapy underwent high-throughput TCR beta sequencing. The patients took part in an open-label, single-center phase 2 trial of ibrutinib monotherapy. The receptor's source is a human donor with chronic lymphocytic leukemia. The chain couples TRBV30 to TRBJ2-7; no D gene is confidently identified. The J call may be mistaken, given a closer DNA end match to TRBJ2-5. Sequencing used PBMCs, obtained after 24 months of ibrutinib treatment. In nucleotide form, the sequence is TGTGCCTGGAGTGAACTACAAGAGACCCAGTACTTC. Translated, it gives CAWSELQETQYF.